The TCR beta chain described here comes from a study of CD8+ T cells in alopecia areata. On the study more broadly: Patients in the treated group were given tofacitinib by mouth, 5 to 10 mg twice a day. Study observations and caveats: It was lesional scalp, especially alopecia totalis/universalis, that showed higher clonality than normal scalp.

Concerning this clone itself: Antigen: not known.

Germline V CDR1 and CDR2: MGHDK, SYGVNS. Trimming at V came to 4 bases and at J to 3 bases, leaving 14 bases not matched to a gene. The CDR3 is made up of 17 amino acids. Noted treatment: oral pan-JAK inhibitor, 5-10 mg twice daily. RNA was extracted and reverse transcribed into cDNA as the sequencing template. Clones were read by immunoSEQ multiplex PCR, and TCRdb kept only the in-frame ones, dropping some. The data show about 250,000 clones, with about 62% seen just once and 0.8% to 1% held by the top ten. The chain joins TRBV25-1 to TRBJ2-7, with 8 bases that match TRBD2. The sample was CD4+ T cells sorted from blood, taken at approximately week 52, from a patient treated with tofacitinib. The clonotype originates from a human donor with alopecia areata. The CDR3 loop reads CASSAGPPGGARYEQYF. The CDR3 coding sequence is TGTGCCAGCAGTGCCGGACCCCCCGGGGGGGCGCGCTACGAGCAGTACTTC.